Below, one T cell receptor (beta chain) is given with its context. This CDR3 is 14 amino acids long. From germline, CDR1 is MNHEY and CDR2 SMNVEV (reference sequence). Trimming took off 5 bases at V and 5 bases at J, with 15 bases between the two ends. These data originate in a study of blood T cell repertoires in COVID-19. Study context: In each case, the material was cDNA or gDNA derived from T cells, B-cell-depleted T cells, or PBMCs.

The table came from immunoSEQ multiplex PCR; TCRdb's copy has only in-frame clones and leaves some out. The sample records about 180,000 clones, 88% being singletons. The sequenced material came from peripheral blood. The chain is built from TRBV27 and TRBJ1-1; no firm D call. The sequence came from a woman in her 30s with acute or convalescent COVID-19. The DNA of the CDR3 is TGTGCCAGCAGTCGATACTTTGACGGGACTGAAGCTTTCTTT. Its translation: CASSRYFDGTEAFF.